Described below is a single T cell receptor beta chain sequence and its context. This entry belongs to a study of shared T cell receptors in the human thymus. The germline V gene has CDR1 GTSNPN and CDR2 SVGIG (reference sequence). This CDR3 region has 13 residues. J lost 4 bases, V lost 1 base, and 1 base had no gene match. Sequencing used immunoSEQ multiplex PCR; TCRdb keeps in-frame clones, though not all of them. The sample has about 710,000 clones, more than 75% seen once. These data also formed part of another study, on human thymus T cells.

The rearrangement uses TRBV30 and TRBJ1-5; the match to TRBD1 covers 7 bases. This sequence originates from a boy less than two years old with a congenital heart defect. Material for sequencing was thymocytes. The CDR3 bases are TGTGCCTGGAGTGCACAGGGGAATCAGCCCCAGCATTTT. Amino acids: CAWSAQGNQPQHF.